This T cell receptor (beta chain) appears in the sequencing data of a study of CD8 T cells in Susac syndrome. After extraction with the RNeasy kit, about 0.5 to 1 ug of the RNA was reverse transcribed using random hexamers. TCRdb re-called the immunoSEQ multiplex PCR reads through MiXCR, storing one row per CDR3 protein. The profile covers about 140,000 distinct CDR3 sequences, with 90% to 97% appearing a single time and over 0.065% taken by the ten largest. It was negative isolation that provided the CD8+ and CD4+ T cells, whereas TEMRA cells were enriched by FACS. Material for sequencing was CD4+ T cells from PBMCs. The receptor was derived from a human donor with Susac syndrome.

CDR3 loop: CSVSDPNEQFF. Here the CDR3 DNA reads TGCAGCGTTTCTGACCCCAATGAGCAGTTCTTC. This chain connects TRBV29-1 to TRBJ2-1; D unclear. This CDR3 region has 11 residues. Germline V gene lookup returns CDR1 SQVTM and CDR2 ANQGSEA. Trimming cost V 5 bases and J 6 bases, with 8 bases left between them.